Below, one TCR beta chain is given with its context. What it binds is unknown. The sample is drawn from a study of blood T cells in healthy people across ages. There were at least 6 micrograms of total RNA extracted from every sample. CDR3 length equals 11 residues. The germline V gene encodes CDR1 DFQATT and CDR2 SNEGSKA (reference sequence). Study results and caveats: Diversity was higher, and naive CD4+ cells more numerous, in long-lived donors than in aged donors. Across the age range, TCR beta diversity per million T cells fell in a roughly linear way.

Through a sample-barcoded 5' primer and a J-beta primer mix, a second PCR was run for about 6 to 12 cycles. From the 5' RACE reads, TCRdb called clonotypes with MiXCR, one entry per CDR3 protein. The sample records about 720,000 distinct CDR3 sequences, about a fifth being singletons. Sequenced input: blood. The chain employs TRBV20-1 and TRBJ2-7; D is uncertain. This TCR was recovered from a man aged 70 or older in good health. CDR3 sequence: CALGSPGGQYV. In DNA form, the CDR3 reads TGCGCGTTGGGTTCGCCCGGCGGGCAGTACGTC.